The 26 T cell receptor beta chains below were found in one sample sequenced in a study of blood T cell dynamics during melanoma immunotherapy. Profiling relied on immunoSEQ multiplex PCR, and the TCRdb table lists in-frame clones only, not all of them. This table has about 12,000 clones, around 87% appearing once. Documented time point: week 3, after first cycle of checkpoint inhibitor. Specimen: blood, collected from a patient treated with checkpoint blockade. These receptors were taken from a human donor with melanoma.

This chain links TRBV6-6 with TRBJ1-5, with 7 bases aligning to TRBD1. In germline, CDR1 is MNHNY, CDR2 SVGAGI (reference sequence). V gave up 3 bases and J gave up 1 base; unmatched junction bases: 3. CDR3 length: 15 residues. The CDR3 sequence is CASSYQGVSNQPQHF. The CDR3 coding sequence is TGTGCCAGCAGTTATCAGGGGGTAAGCAATCAGCCCCAGCATTTT.

The rearrangement uses TRBV6-1 and TRBJ1-5; 7 bases line up with TRBD1. Per germline, CDR1 MNHNS and CDR2 SASEGT. With 8 bases clipped from V and 3 bases from J, the junction kept 4 bases outside the gene matches. The CDR3 is 13 residues long. The CDR3 DNA is TGTGCCAGCTCGGGACAGCACAATCAGCCCCAGCATTTT. Translated, it gives CASSGQHNQPQHF.

This chain links TRBV7-2 with TRBJ2-5; 9 bases line up with TRBD2. Germline loops: CDR1 SGHTA, CDR2 FQGNSA. V shed 6 bases, J shed 4 bases, and the junction held 6 bases outside the gene matches. This CDR3 has 14 amino acids. CDR3 nucleotide sequence: TGTGCCAGCAGTAAAGGACTAGCGTCAGAGACCCAGTACTTC. Its protein product is CASSKGLASETQYF.

The chain couples TRBV4-2 to TRBJ1-1; D remains ambiguous. This CDR3 contains 14 residues. Germline CDR1 LGHNA, CDR2 YNFKEQ. Trimming shortened V by 5 bases and J by 4 bases, and 14 bases separated the two germline ends. CDR3 sequence (DNA): TGTGCCAGCAGCATGACCTCTAGGCCCACTGAAGCTTTCTTT. This codes for CASSMTSRPTEAFF.

This clone has only a few counts. The gene calls are TRBV7-2 and TRBJ1-1, with D unclear. The germline V and J ends were trimmed by 5 bases and 4 bases, with 11 bases remaining between them. Germline V gene sequence: CDR1 SGHTA, CDR2 FQGNSA. This CDR3 has 13 residues. The CDR3 DNA sequence: TGTGCCAGCAGCCCCGGGCCAGGCACTGAAGCTTTCTTT. Its protein product is CASSPGPGTEAFF.

This chain joins TRBV9 and TRBJ1-5; D not resolved. Trimming removed 3 bases at V and 2 bases at J, with 3 bases between. CDR3 length: 12 residues. Germline V gene lookup returns CDR1 SGDLS and CDR2 YYNGEE. The CDR3 sequence: CASSDGNQPQHF. As DNA, the CDR3 is TGTGCCAGCAGCGACGGCAATCAGCCCCAGCATTTT.

This chain joins TRBV10-2 and TRBJ2-5; 8 bases map to TRBD1. The CDR3 covers 15 residues. CDR1 is WSHSY, CDR2 SAAADI, per germline. The J segment lost 1 base and the V segment lost 6 bases, leaving 7 bases of the junction unmatched. The CDR3 sequence: CASRKTGASQETQYF. The CDR3 region has the DNA TGCGCCAGCAGGAAGACAGGGGCTTCCCAAGAGACCCAGTACTTC.

V gene TRBV5-4 combines with J gene TRBJ2-1, with 7 bases identical to TRBD1. The CDR3 runs 14 residues. V lost 5 bases, J lost 7 bases, and 9 bases stayed unmatched. CDR1 SGHNT and CDR2 YYREEE come from the germline V gene (reference sequence). The DNA for the CDR3 is TGTGCCAGCAGAAGACAGGGTGGGAGTAATGAGCAGTTCTTC. It is translated as CASRRQGGSNEQFF.

The CDR3 protein is CASSDQPGTRGGELFF. The CDR3 DNA follows: TGTGCCAGCAGCGATCAGCCCGGGACTAGAGGCGGGGAGCTGTTTTTT. The rearrangement uses TRBV7-3 and TRBJ2-2; 8 positions agree with TRBD2. CDR1 is SGHTA and CDR2 is FQGTGA in the germline V gene. V trimming: 5 bases; J trimming: 7 bases; junction bases outside the gene matches: 12. The CDR3 runs to 16 residues.

This chain connects TRBV6-1 to TRBJ1-5, with a possible D match to TRBD1 (6 bases). The V and J ends lost 7 bases and 1 base respectively, with 8 bases between them. Germline assignment: CDR1 MNHNS and CDR2 SASEGT. The CDR3 is 13 residues long. The DNA of the CDR3 is TGTGCCAGCACAGGGGTGAGCAATCAGCCCCAGCATTTT. Protein sequence: CASTGVSNQPQHF.

The chain has TRBV5-1 and TRBJ2-2; no clear D. The CDR3 has 15 residues. Germline lookup yields CDR1 SGHRS and CDR2 YFSETQ. Trimming shortened V by 0 bases and J by 2 bases, and 8 bases separated the two germline ends. CDR3 sequence: CASSLVAGNTGELFF. CDR3 bases: TGCGCCAGCAGCTTGGTGGCCGGAAACACCGGGGAGCTGTTTTTT. Full variable domain (outside the CDR3, taken from reference TRBV5-1 and TRBJ2-2): KAGVTQTPRYLIKTRGQQVTLSCSPISGHRSVSWYQQTPGQGLQFLFEYFSETQRNKGNFPGRFSGRQFSNSRSEMNVSTLELGDSALYLCASSLVAGNTGELFFGEGSRLTVL.

The chain uses TRBV19 and TRBJ1-2; D might be TRBD1 (5 bases). The CDR3 has 17 amino acids. CDR1 is LNHDA and CDR2 is SQIVND in the germline V gene (reference sequence). The ends were cut back, 4 bases at V and 4 bases at J, with 22 bases in the middle. This chain's CDR3 is CASSTLRDFREGYGYTF. CDR3 in DNA: TGTGCCAGTAGTACCCTCCGTGATTTCAGGGAGGGCTATGGCTACACCTTC.

This clone was picked up one time. The chain recombines TRBV6-5 with TRBJ1-1; a weak D match, TRBD1 (5 bases). The V gene's germline CDR1 is MNHEY and CDR2 SVGAGI. Trimming removed 4 bases at V and 5 bases at J, with 11 bases between. CDR3 size: 13 residues. This chain's CDR3 is CASSSGFWTEAFF. CDR3 sequence (DNA): TGTGCCAGCAGTTCAGGGTTCTGGACTGAAGCTTTCTTT.

The chain is built from TRBV19 and TRBJ2-5; TRBD2 agrees at 7 bases. The CDR3 has 15 residues. The germline V gene encodes CDR1 LNHDA and CDR2 SQIVND (reference sequence). After removal of 6 bases from V and 4 bases from J, the junction contained 11 bases not matched to a gene. CDR3 protein: CASRAGWAGAETQYF. The CDR3 nucleotides are TGTGCCAGTAGGGCCGGTTGGGCGGGAGCAGAGACCCAGTACTTC.

This chain links TRBV11-2 with TRBJ2-1; 13 bases are a match to TRBD2. The CDR3 has 15 residues. Germline V gene sequence: CDR1 SGHAT, CDR2 FQNNGV. Trimming removed 5 bases from V and 6 bases from J; junction bases left unmatched: 4. The CDR3 here is CASSRTSGGANEQFF. The CDR3 DNA reads as TGTGCCAGCAGCCGCACTAGCGGGGGGGCCAATGAGCAGTTCTTC.

The genes are TRBV30 and TRBJ1-3; D not certain. The CDR3 extends over 14 amino acids. Trimming removed 2 bases from V and 0 bases from J, with 8 bases in between. In germline, CDR1 is GTSNPN, CDR2 SVGIG (reference sequence). The CDR3 DNA is TGTGCCTGGAGTTATGAGTTCTCTGGAAACACCATATATTTT. Its protein product is CAWSYEFSGNTIYF.

This clone has only a few counts. The V and J genes are TRBV9 and TRBJ1-1; no reliable D call. V was trimmed by 0 bases and J by 5 bases, leaving 14 bases between them. Germline CDR1 is SGDLS and CDR2 is YYNGEE. CDR3 length equals 15 residues. CDR3 residues: CASSVVRTSDTEAFF. The CDR3 DNA reads as TGTGCCAGCAGCGTAGTCCGGACCTCGGATACTGAAGCTTTCTTT.

Concerning this clone itself: No DNA is shown, since the ends of the CDR3 on it are uncertain; the CDR3 is the one TCRdb lists. The rearrangement uses TRBV13 and TRBJ1-2. From germline, CDR1 is PRHDT and CDR2 FYEKMQ (reference sequence). A total of 16 residues make up the CDR3, ends included. The CDR3 spells CASRGEPFGSGAGYTF.

V is TRBV4-1 and J is TRBJ2-5; 10 nucleotides agree with TRBD2. With 1 base clipped from V and 2 bases from J, the junction kept 7 bases outside the gene matches. The CDR3 is made up of 17 amino acids. Looked up from germline, CDR1 is MGHRA and CDR2 is YSYEKL. DNA of the CDR3: TGCGCCAGCAGCCAAGCCCCCTTAGCGGGAGGTCAAGAGACCCAGTACTTC. It codes for CASSQAPLAGGQETQYF.

In DNA form, the CDR3 reads TGTGCCAGCAGCTTTGACAGCCTACAAGCCGGGGAGCTGTTTTTT. It specifies CASSFDSLQAGELFF. This chain connects TRBV9 to TRBJ2-2, with a possible D match to TRBD1 (5 bases). Germline assignment: CDR1 SGDLS and CDR2 YYNGEE. With 4 bases removed from V and 6 bases from J, the gap between germline ends came to 16 bases. CDR3 size: 15 residues.

This sequence joins TRBV6-5 and TRBJ1-1, with a weak D call TRBD1 (6 bases). Germline-derived CDR1 and CDR2 are MNHEY and SVGAGI. The V end was cut by 7 bases, the J end by 6 bases, with 18 bases between. CDR3 length: 14 residues. CDR3 bases: TGTGCCAGCATGGGGGGGCCCCTTGGCGCTGAAGCTTTCTTT. Translated, it gives CASMGGPLGAEAFF.

The rearrangement links TRBV5-5 to TRBJ2-3, with D tentatively TRBD1 or TRBD2 (5 bases each). V lost 4 bases and J 1 base, leaving 13 bases between the germline ends. The CDR3 sequence is 15 residues long. CDR1 SGHKS and CDR2 YYEKEE come from the germline V gene (reference sequence). The CDR3 nucleotides are TGTGCCAGCAGCCCGGGGCCGGGCCGCACAGATACGCAGTATTTT. Its protein is CASSPGPGRTDTQYF.

CDR3 region: CASTPWDRLNSYEQYF. The DNA for the CDR3 is TGTGCCAGCACCCCTTGGGACAGACTGAACTCCTACGAGCAGTACTTC. The V gene is TRBV28, the J gene TRBJ2-7, with TRBD1 matching over 7 bases. V lost 7 bases, J lost 0 bases, and 12 bases stayed unmatched. Germline V gene lookup returns CDR1 MDHEN and CDR2 SYDVKM. The CDR3 is 16 residues long.

J is TRBJ1-1 and V is TRBV15; D remains ambiguous. Germline V gene sequence: CDR1 LNHNV, CDR2 YYDKDF (reference sequence). This CDR3 region has 14 residues. V lost 0 bases and J lost 3, with 8 bases in between. CDR3: CATSRDPGDTEAFF. Written as DNA, the CDR3 is TGTGCCACCAGCAGAGATCCCGGGGACACTGAAGCTTTCTTT.

The chain links TRBV7-9 to TRBJ1-5, with D tentatively TRBD1 (5 bases). This CDR3 has 16 residues. Trimming removed 3 bases from V and 4 bases from J, with 16 bases in between. Germline V gene data show CDR1 as SEHNR and CDR2 as FQNEAQ (reference sequence). The CDR3 coding sequence is TGTGCCAGCAGCTTTTTTTCTAGGGGCCAGAATCAGCCCCAGCATTTT. It specifies CASSFFSRGQNQPQHF.

The J gene is TRBJ2-1, the V gene TRBV9; 8 bases map to TRBD2. Losses at the gene ends were 0 bases for V and 9 bases for J; bases not matched to a gene: 8. The CDR3 is 15 amino acids. Germline-derived CDR1 and CDR2 are SGDLS and YYNGEE. In DNA form, the CDR3 reads TGTGCCAGCAGCGTAGAGGGGACTAGTGCCTCTGAGCAGTTCTTC. Protein sequence: CASSVEGTSASEQFF.